The 20 T cell receptor beta chains presented below share a single source sample, sequenced in a study of OX40 agonist ivuxolimab in advanced cancers. Sequencing used immunoSEQ multiplex PCR; TCRdb keeps in-frame clones, though not all of them. The sample includes fewer than 40,000 clones, about 88% of them seen just once. The specimen comprised CD4+ or CD8+ T cells sorted from blood, sampled in a trial of the OX40 agonist ivuxolimab. These receptors all stem from an adult with an advanced solid tumor such as melanoma, head and neck, liver or kidney cancer.

This clone turned up a few times. The chain joins TRBV28 to TRBJ1-5; D unresolved. The CDR3 loop spans 13 amino acids. CDR1 and CDR2 (germline): MDHEN, SYDVKM. The V gene lost 3 bases and the J gene lost 4 bases, with 7 bases spanning the gap. In nucleotides, the CDR3 is TGTGCCAGCAGTTTCCCGGATAATCAGCCCCAGCATTTT. It translates to CASSFPDNQPQHF.

This clone is classed as medium-sized. The chain uses TRBV7-9 and TRBJ2-2; possible D gene TRBD1, 6 bases. Trimming shortened V by 1 base and J by 6 bases, and 12 bases separated the two germline ends. This CDR3 comprises 15 residues. CDR1 is SEHNR, CDR2 FQNEAQ, per germline (reference sequence). CDR3 loop: CASSLVMGAAGELFF. DNA of the CDR3: TGTGCCAGCAGCTTAGTGATGGGGGCGGCCGGGGAGCTGTTTTTT. The full variable domain, completed using reference TRBV7-9 and TRBJ2-2, is DTGVSQNPRHKITKRGQNVTFRCDPISEHNRLYWYRQTLGQGPEFLTYFQNEAQLEKSRLLSDRFSAERPKGSFSTLEIQRTEQGDSAMYLCASSLVMGAAGELFFGEGSRLTVL.

By proportion, this clone is medium-sized. The chain joins TRBV28 to TRBJ2-7, with 7 bases that match TRBD1. The germline V gene has CDR1 MDHEN and CDR2 SYDVKM. The CDR3 extends over 15 amino acids. Trimming cost V 4 bases and J 2 bases; bases outside gene matches: 8. CDR3 protein: CASSSDRRTTYEQYF. For the CDR3, the DNA is TGTGCCAGCAGTTCGGACAGGAGAACTACCTACGAGCAGTACTTC.

V is TRBV28 and J is TRBJ2-3, with 12 bases lining up with TRBD2. V dropped 6 bases and J dropped 8; count of bases not matched to a gene: 9. Per germline, CDR1 MDHEN and CDR2 SYDVKM. The CDR3 runs 15 residues. In DNA form, the CDR3 reads TGTGCCAGCAGGAAACCGGGACTAGCGGGCGGTACGCAGTATTTT. It is translated as CASRKPGLAGGTQYF.

This clone has just a few counts. The CDR3 sequence: CASSLGGDTGYTF. The CDR3 DNA sequence: TGTGCCAGCAGCTTAGGGGGAGACACCGGCTACACCTTC. The chain employs TRBV11-3 and TRBJ1-2; no definite D call. The V end lost 1 base, the J end lost 8 bases, and 11 bases lay between the germline ends. The CDR3 is 13 amino acids. Germline assignment: CDR1 SGHNT and CDR2 YENEEA.

This chain links TRBV28 with TRBJ1-5; D gene uncertain. Germline V gene data show CDR1 as MDHEN and CDR2 as SYDVKM. The V end lost 3 bases, the J end lost 6 bases, and 15 bases lay between the germline ends. The CDR3 spans 15 residues. The CDR3 sequence is CASSFYLVLGQPQHF. As DNA, the CDR3 is TGTGCCAGCAGTTTTTATTTGGTATTAGGTCAGCCCCAGCATTTT.

The chain recombines TRBV11-2 with TRBJ2-1; TRBD2 agrees at 12 bases. This CDR3 contains 17 residues. V was clipped by 2 bases and J by 4 bases; unmatched bases: 6. Germline V gives CDR1 SGHAT, CDR2 FQNNGV. The CDR3: CASSLLLGLAGYNEQFF. CDR3 nucleotide sequence: TGTGCCAGCAGCTTACTACTGGGACTAGCGGGTTACAATGAGCAGTTCTTC. Full variable domain (remainder filled in from reference TRBV11-2 and TRBJ2-1): EAGVAQSPRYKIIEKRQSVAFWCNPISGHATLYWYQQILGQGPKLLIQFQNNGVVDDSQLPKDRFSAERLKGVDSTLKIQPAKLEDSAVYLCASSLLLGLAGYNEQFFGPGTRLTVL.

The genes are TRBV27 and TRBJ1-2, with 7 nucleotides matching TRBD1. V dropped 6 bases and J dropped 5; count of bases not matched to a gene: 9. Germline loops: CDR1 MNHEY, CDR2 SMNVEV (reference sequence). The CDR3 is 14 residues long. This CDR3 is CASSTLTGTYGYTF. Here the CDR3 DNA reads TGTGCCAGCAGCACCCTGACAGGGACTTATGGCTACACCTTC.

This clone was detected a few times. V usage is TRBV2 and J usage is TRBJ2-1, with 7 nucleotides matching TRBD2. The CDR3 spans 13 residues. V lost 9 bases and J lost 2; bases outside the gene matches: 4. Per germline, CDR1 SNHLY and CDR2 FYNNEI. The CDR3: CARASGAYNEQFF. In DNA, the CDR3 is TGTGCCAGGGCTAGCGGCGCCTACAATGAGCAGTTCTTC.

The CDR3: CSVGQGGDTQYF. The CDR3 DNA follows: TGCAGCGTTGGACAGGGTGGGGATACGCAGTATTTT. The rearrangement links TRBV29-1 to TRBJ2-3; 7 bases line up with TRBD1. The length of the CDR3 is 12 residues. Unmatched junction bases numbered 4, after V lost 4 bases and J lost 6 bases. The germline gives CDR1 SQVTM, CDR2 ANQGSEA.

The CDR3, as DNA: TGTGCCACCAAGTTTAGCGGGAGCGGAGAGACCCAGTACTTC. This encodes CATKFSGSGETQYF. The genes are TRBV15 and TRBJ2-5, with TRBD2 matching 9 bases. The CDR3 has 14 residues. From germline, CDR1 is LNHNV and CDR2 YYDKDF (reference sequence). Losses at the gene ends were 7 bases for V and 4 bases for J; bases not matched to a gene: 7.

The DNA of the CDR3 is TGTGCCAGCAGCTTAGAGGGACTGATCTATGGCTACACCTTC. This translates into CASSLEGLIYGYTF. The V gene is TRBV7-9, the J gene TRBJ1-2; D possibly corresponds to TRBD1 (5 bases). This CDR3 is 14 amino acids long. Germline V gives CDR1 SEHNR, CDR2 FQNEAQ (reference sequence). V dropped 1 base and J dropped 4 bases, with 10 bases sitting between them.

This chain links TRBV19 with TRBJ2-7; 14 bases fit TRBD2. The trim removed 6 bases at V and 2 bases at J, leaving 3 bases unmatched. CDR3 length: 15 amino acids. CDR1 is LNHDA, CDR2 SQIVND, per germline (reference sequence). The CDR3 DNA reads TGTGCCAGTAGCCAGGGACTAGCGGGGGCCTACGAGCAGTACTTC. As protein: CASSQGLAGAYEQYF.

The chain recombines TRBV2 with TRBJ2-3, with TRBD2 matching 11 bases. From germline, CDR1 is SNHLY and CDR2 FYNNEI. CDR3 length: 17 residues. V dropped 6 bases and J dropped 2; count of bases not matched to a gene: 10. CDR3 region: CASRKKTSGSNTDTQYF. Here the CDR3 DNA reads TGTGCCAGCAGGAAAAAAACTAGCGGGAGTAACACAGATACGCAGTATTTT.

This rearrangement joins TRBV6-5 to TRBJ2-1, with 12 bases that match TRBD1. CDR1 and CDR2 (germline): MNHEY, SVGAGI. The CDR3 spans 15 residues. Germline trimming cut 5 bases from V and 7 bases from J; bases unmatched to any gene: 6. CDR3 in amino acids: CASSQGTGGRNEQFF. The CDR3 DNA is TGTGCCAGCAGTCAAGGGACAGGGGGCAGGAATGAGCAGTTCTTC.

The V and J genes are TRBV7-2 and TRBJ2-7; no clear D. The CDR3 has 13 amino acids. Germline values: CDR1 SGHTA, CDR2 FQGNSA. Trimming removed 9 bases from V and 3 bases from J, with 15 bases in between. In DNA, the CDR3 is TGTGCCAGGATGGAACCGCTCTACTACGAGCAGTACTTC. Residues: CARMEPLYYEQYF.

The V gene is TRBV5-8, the J gene TRBJ1-2; 8 bases match TRBD1. The CDR3 has 14 residues. V dropped 4 bases and J dropped 4; count of bases not matched to a gene: 6. Germline V gives CDR1 SGHTS, CDR2 YDEGEE. DNA of the CDR3: TGTGCCAGCAGCATACGGACAGGGTCCTATGGCTACACCTTC. It translates to CASSIRTGSYGYTF.

The chain carries TRBV9 and TRBJ2-1; D tentatively fits TRBD1 or TRBD2 (5 bases each). The CDR3 sequence is 14 residues long. Looked up from germline, CDR1 is SGDLS and CDR2 is YYNGEE. V lost 6 bases, J lost 0 bases, and 10 bases lay in between. The CDR3 sequence: CASNGADSYNEQFF. CDR3 nucleotide sequence: TGTGCCAGCAACGGGGCGGACTCCTACAATGAGCAGTTCTTC.

The V gene is TRBV30, the J gene TRBJ2-7; TRBD2 aligns across 13 bases. From germline, CDR1 is GTSNPN and CDR2 SVGIG (reference sequence). This CDR3 is built from 18 residues. Unmatched junction bases numbered 11, after V lost 0 bases and J lost 3 bases. As DNA, the CDR3 is TGTGCCTGGAGTGTACGTGGGACTAGCGGGATTTCCTACTACGAGCAGTACTTC. It codes for CAWSVRGTSGISYYEQYF.

This rearrangement joins TRBV9 to TRBJ2-1; TRBD1 agrees at 9 bases. The germline CDR1 and CDR2 sequences are SGDLS and YYNGEE. This CDR3 is built from 15 residues. Germline trimming cut 3 bases from V and 3 bases from J; bases unmatched to any gene: 4. CDR3 DNA: TGTGCCAGCAGCGGAGAGGACAGGGGCTACAATGAGCAGTTCTTC. This encodes CASSGEDRGYNEQFF. Full variable domain (missing parts from reference TRBV9 and TRBJ2-1): DSGVTQTPKHLITATGQRVTLRCSPRSGDLSVYWYQQSLDQGLQFLIQYYNGEERAKGNILERFSAQQFPDLHSELNLSSLELGDSALYFCASSGEDRGYNEQFFGPGTRLTVL.